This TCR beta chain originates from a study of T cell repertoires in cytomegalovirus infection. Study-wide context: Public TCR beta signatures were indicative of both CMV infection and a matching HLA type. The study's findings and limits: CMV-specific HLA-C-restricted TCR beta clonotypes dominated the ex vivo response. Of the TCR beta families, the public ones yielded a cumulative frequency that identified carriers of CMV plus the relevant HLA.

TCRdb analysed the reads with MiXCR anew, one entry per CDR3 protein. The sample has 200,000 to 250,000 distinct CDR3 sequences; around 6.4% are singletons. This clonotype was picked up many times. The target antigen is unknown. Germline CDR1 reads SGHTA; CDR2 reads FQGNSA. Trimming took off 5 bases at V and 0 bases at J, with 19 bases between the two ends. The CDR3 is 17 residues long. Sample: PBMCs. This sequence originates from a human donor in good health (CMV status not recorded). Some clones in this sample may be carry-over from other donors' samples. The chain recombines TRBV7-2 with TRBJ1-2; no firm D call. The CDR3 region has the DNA TGTGCCAGCAGCAACGGACCCTCGGCCCGTACTAACTATGGCTACACCTTC. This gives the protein CASSNGPSARTNYGYTF. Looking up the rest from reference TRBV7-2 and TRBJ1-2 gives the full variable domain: GAGVSQSPSNKVTEKGKDVELRCDPISGHTALYWYRQSLGQGLEFLIYFQGNSAPDKSGLPSDRFSAERTGGSVSTLTIQRTQQEDSAVYLCASSNGPSARTNYGYTFGSGTRLTVV.